This passage covers 29 T cell receptor beta chains from one sample sequenced in a study of cytomegalovirus exposure and HLA in healthy donors. The PCR made use of 60 Vbeta and 13 Jbeta primers. Repertoires were generated with immunoSEQ multiplex PCR, while TCRdb's copy carries only in-frame clones and drops some. The sample has around 140,000 clones, about 79% seen once. Sequences were obtained from PBMCs. Receptor source: a female donor in good health and CMV-seropositive.

This chain joins TRBV21-1 and TRBJ2-1; the DNA was not used to check the table's D call, TRBD2. TRBV21-1 is a recognized pseudogene. The CDR3 is made up of 16 amino acids. The CDR3 bases are TGTGCCAGCAGCAATCAGACTAGCGGGAGTATCAATGAGCAGTTCTTC. It is translated as CASSNQTSGSINEQFF.

In nucleotides, the CDR3 is TGTGCCAGCAGATTCGGGGGGGGATCCTACAATGAGCAGTTCTTC. As protein: CASRFGGGSYNEQFF. This chain uses TRBV27 with TRBJ2-1; 8 bases are shared with TRBD2. CDR3 length: 15 residues. V was clipped by 6 bases and J by 1 base; unmatched bases: 5. Germline V gives CDR1 MNHEY, CDR2 SMNVEV (reference sequence).

This clone was seen more than once but under ten times. V and J are TRBV4-1 and TRBJ1-1, with 8 positions matching TRBD1. Germline values: CDR1 MGHRA, CDR2 YSYEKL. Trimming took 2 bases from V and 7 from J; bases not matched to a gene: 21. The CDR3 spans 19 residues. The CDR3 spells CASSQFVAVGQVGEGEAFF. CDR3 DNA sequence: TGCGCCAGCAGCCAATTCGTCGCTGTGGGACAGGTGGGGGAGGGTGAAGCTTTCTTT.

This chain links TRBV7-9 with TRBJ2-3, with 9 bases matching TRBD2. The V gene's germline CDR1 is SEHNR and CDR2 FQNEAQ (reference sequence). Germline trimming cut 1 base from V and 1 base from J; bases unmatched to any gene: 0. The CDR3 runs to 15 residues. The CDR3 DNA reads as TGTGCCAGCAGCTTAGTAGCGGGGGGCACAGATACGCAGTATTTT. Its translation: CASSLVAGGTDTQYF.

The chain recombines TRBV19 with TRBJ2-7; 10 bases line up with TRBD1. Trimming cost V 8 bases and J 0 bases; bases outside gene matches: 4. The CDR3 is 14 residues long. Germline-derived CDR1 and CDR2 are LNHDA and SQIVND (reference sequence). The CDR3 DNA reads as TGTGCCAGTGCCCGGGACAGGGGCTCCTACGAGCAGTACTTC. Translation: CASARDRGSYEQYF.

V is TRBV29-1 and J is TRBJ2-1; possibly TRBD2 for D (6 bases). V lost 7 bases to trimming and J lost 7 bases, with 11 bases between them. The CDR3 is 11 amino acids. The germline V gene encodes CDR1 SQVTM and CDR2 ANQGSEA. The chain's CDR3 is CSGQTSNEQFF. The CDR3 DNA reads as TGCAGCGGCCAGACTAGTAATGAGCAGTTCTTC.

This chain joins TRBV6-1 and TRBJ1-5; the match to TRBD1 covers 8 bases. CDR1 is MNHNS and CDR2 is SASEGT in the germline V gene. After removal of 11 bases from V and 0 bases from J, the junction contained 9 bases not matched to a gene. The CDR3 runs 15 residues. The CDR3 region has the DNA TGTGCCGGGGGACAGGAGGTTTCTAGCAATCAGCCCCAGCATTTT. Translating gives CAGGQEVSSNQPQHF.

The chain recombines TRBV2 with TRBJ2-2; 10 bases agree with TRBD2. Looked up from germline, CDR1 is SNHLY and CDR2 is FYNNEI. Germline trimming cut 6 bases from V and 2 bases from J; bases unmatched to any gene: 9. The CDR3 runs 17 residues. Written as DNA, the CDR3 is TGTGCCAGCAGCACTACAGTAGCGGGGGGAAACACCGGGGAGCTGTTTTTT. Translating gives CASSTTVAGGNTGELFF. Full variable domain (remainder filled in from reference TRBV2 and TRBJ2-2): EPEVTQTPSHQVTQMGQEVILRCVPISNHLYFYWYRQILGQKVEFLVSFYNNEISEKSEIFDDQFSVERPDGSNFTLKIRSTKLEDSAMYFCASSTTVAGGNTGELFFGEGSRLTVL.

CDR3 in amino acids: CASSRDLGDEQYF. As DNA, the CDR3 is TGTGCCAGCAGCCGGGACTTGGGGGACGAGCAGTACTTC. This sequence joins TRBV7-9 and TRBJ2-5; a possible D gene is TRBD2 (6 bases). The DNA end is a closer match to TRBJ2-7, so the J assignment may be wrong. This CDR3 is 13 amino acids long. CDR1 SEHNR and CDR2 FQNEAQ come from the germline V gene (reference sequence).

V is TRBV6-6 and J is TRBJ1-5; a possible D gene is TRBD1 (5 bases). V gave up 4 bases and J gave up 7 bases, with 17 bases separating them. CDR1 MNHNY and CDR2 SVGAGI come from the germline V gene (reference sequence). This CDR3 region has 15 residues. CDR3 coding DNA: TGTGCCAGCAGTTCGACAGATCCCTCAATCCAGCCCCAGCATTTT. Its translation is CASSSTDPSIQPQHF.

The genes are TRBV10-3 and TRBJ1-4; a weak D match, TRBD1 (5 bases). The V end lost 6 bases, the J end lost 6 bases, and 11 bases lay between the germline ends. There are 13 residues in the CDR3. In germline, CDR1 is ENHRY, CDR2 SYGVKD. As DNA, the CDR3 is TGTGCCATCAGGGGGGGAGAAGATGAAAAACTGTTTTTT. Translating it yields CAIRGGEDEKLFF.

V is TRBV6-4 and J is TRBJ2-1; 9 bases fit TRBD1. The CDR3 runs to 16 residues. V lost 6 bases to trimming and J lost 8 bases; unmatched junction nucleotides: 14. The germline CDR1 and CDR2 sequences are MRHNA and SNTAGT. The CDR3 sequence: CASRPYAGTGRDEQFF. The DNA of the CDR3 is TGTGCCAGCAGGCCCTACGCCGGGACAGGGCGTGATGAGCAGTTCTTC.

The chain joins TRBV7-7 to TRBJ2-5; 8 bases are shared with TRBD2. CDR3 length equals 15 residues. Germline trimming cut 3 bases from V and 1 base from J; bases unmatched to any gene: 4. The germline gives CDR1 SSHAT, CDR2 FNYEAQ (reference sequence). The CDR3 nucleotides are TGTGCCAGCAGCTTGACTAGCGCCCTCCAAGAGACCCAGTACTTC. This codes for CASSLTSALQETQYF.

The chain recombines TRBV7-7 with TRBJ2-7, with TRBD1 matching over 7 bases. Per germline, CDR1 SSHAT and CDR2 FNYEAQ (reference sequence). Unmatched junction bases numbered 4, after V lost 5 bases and J lost 0 bases. CDR3 size: 14 residues. The DNA of the CDR3 is TGTGCCAGCAGCGCCCGGGACAGCTCCTACGAGCAGTACTTC. As protein: CASSARDSSYEQYF. Variable domain in full (rest from reference TRBV7-7 and TRBJ2-7): GAGVSQSPRYKVTKRGQDVTLRCDPISSHATLYWYQQALGQGPEFLTYFNYEAQPDKSGLPSDRFSAERPEGSISTLTIQRTEQRDSAMYRCASSARDSSYEQYFGPGTRLTVT.

The J gene is TRBJ2-7, the V gene TRBV7-2, with a tentative D call TRBD2 (6 bases). Trimming took 1 base from V and 3 from J, leaving 10 bases between them. CDR3 length: 14 amino acids. CDR1 is SGHTA, CDR2 FQGNSA, per germline. The CDR3 DNA sequence: TGTGCCAGCAGCTTAGGTCTAGCGAACTACGAGCAGTACTTC. It is translated as CASSLGLANYEQYF.

V gene TRBV7-9 combines with J gene TRBJ1-6; 7 nucleotides match TRBD1. CDR1 is SEHNR, CDR2 FQNEAQ, per germline (reference sequence). CDR3 length: 13 amino acids. Unmatched junction bases numbered 1, after V lost 4 bases and J lost 7 bases. The CDR3 DNA sequence: TGTGCCAGCAGCTCGGACAGGAATTCACCCCTCCACTTT. It translates to CASSSDRNSPLHF.

With respect to this clone: Other DNA variants within this sample encode the same CDR3. This chain joins TRBV30 and TRBJ2-1; no clear D gene. The CDR3 extends over 12 amino acids. Trimming pared 3 bases from V and 3 bases from J, leaving 6 bases between. Germline V gene sequence: CDR1 GTSNPN, CDR2 SVGIG (reference sequence). The CDR3 sequence: CAWRPGYNEQFF. The CDR3 DNA follows: TGTGCCTGGAGGCCGGGCTACAATGAGCAGTTCTTC.

The rearrangement joins TRBV5-4 to TRBJ2-5; maybe TRBD2 (7 bases). The V end was cut by 4 bases, the J end by 2 bases, with 15 bases between. The CDR3 contains 15 residues. In germline, CDR1 is SGHNT, CDR2 YYREEE (reference sequence). The CDR3 nucleotides are TGTGCCAGCAGCCCGGGGGGCGTTAGACAAGAGACCCAGTACTTC. It is translated as CASSPGGVRQETQYF.

A few counts support this clone. The rearrangement joins TRBV5-1 to TRBJ2-7; the D gene is possibly TRBD1 (5 bases). V was cut by 1 base and J by 2 bases, with 7 bases left in between. This CDR3 has 13 residues. Germline CDR1 reads SGHRS; CDR2 reads YFSETQ. The CDR3 loop reads CASSLTGAYEQYF. For the CDR3, the DNA is TGCGCCAGCAGCTTGACAGGAGCCTACGAGCAGTACTTC.

A single count supports this clone. The chain combines TRBV5-1 with TRBJ2-7, with TRBD2 matching over 7 bases. Germline assignment: CDR1 SGHRS and CDR2 YFSETQ. J gave up 1 base and V 2 bases, and 9 bases lay outside the gene matches. This CDR3 is 16 amino acids long. As DNA, the CDR3 is TGCGCCAGCAGCTTTGGTGGGGGAGGGACGTCCTACGAGCAGTACTTC. Translating it yields CASSFGGGGTSYEQYF.

The genes are TRBV5-6 and TRBJ2-5; perhaps TRBD1 as D (5 bases). Germline V gene sequence: CDR1 SGHDT, CDR2 YYEEEE. The V gene lost 0 bases and the J gene lost 1 base, with 10 bases spanning the gap. There are 15 residues in the CDR3. The CDR3 sequence: CASSLGGASQETQYF. In DNA, the CDR3 is TGTGCCAGCAGCTTGGGTGGGGCCTCCCAAGAGACCCAGTACTTC.

This rearrangement joins TRBV7-9 to TRBJ1-1, with D perhaps TRBD1 (5 bases). From germline, CDR1 is SEHNR and CDR2 FQNEAQ (reference sequence). V was clipped by 5 bases and J by 3 bases, with 10 bases between them. The CDR3 is 13 amino acids. This chain's CDR3 is CASSHLTDTEAFF. The DNA for the CDR3 is TGTGCCAGCAGCCACCTGACAGACACTGAAGCTTTCTTT.

V is TRBV6-1 and J is TRBJ1-5; D possibly corresponds to TRBD1 (5 bases). The germline gives CDR1 MNHNS, CDR2 SASEGT. The CDR3 loop spans 15 amino acids. V was pared by 1 base and J by 0 bases, with 7 bases between. As DNA, the CDR3 is TGTGCCAGCAGTGAAGGGGGCTATAGCAATCAGCCCCAGCATTTT. Translated: CASSEGGYSNQPQHF.

The chain links TRBV10-2 to TRBJ2-3; 11 bases are a match to TRBD2. Trimming took 0 bases from V and 3 from J; bases not matched to a gene: 8. This CDR3 has 18 amino acids. Germline V gives CDR1 WSHSY, CDR2 SAAADI. Here the CDR3 DNA reads TGCGCCAGCAGTGAGTCGCCTAGCGGGAGGAGGAAGACAGATACGCAGTATTTT. This translates into CASSESPSGRRKTDTQYF.

This CDR3 is CASSLGQRDGYTF. The DNA of the CDR3 is TGTGCCAGCAGTTTAGGGCAGAGGGATGGCTACACCTTC. The chain employs TRBV28 and TRBJ1-2, with unresolved D. The CDR3 runs to 13 residues. Germline V gene lookup returns CDR1 MDHEN and CDR2 SYDVKM. Trimming cost V 2 bases and J 6 bases, with 10 bases left between them.

This clone was observed many times. The same CDR3 is also encoded by other DNA sequences in this sample. The chain joins TRBV4-2 to TRBJ2-7, with TRBD1 identical over 9 bases. The V gene's germline CDR1 is LGHNA and CDR2 YNFKEQ. The CDR3 runs 14 residues. Losses at the gene ends were 1 base for V and 3 bases for J; bases not matched to a gene: 1. The CDR3 here is CASSQGTGDYEQYF. The DNA for the CDR3 is TGTGCCAGCAGCCAAGGGACAGGGGACTACGAGCAGTACTTC.

The V and J genes are TRBV5-1 and TRBJ2-1; TRBD2 agrees at 13 bases. Germline assignment: CDR1 SGHRS and CDR2 YFSETQ. J gave up 7 bases and V 3 bases, and 4 bases lay outside the gene matches. The CDR3 length is 15 residues. In nucleotides, the CDR3 is TGCGCCAGCAGCTCCGGGACTAGCGGGATTAATGAGCAGTTCTTC. It translates to CASSSGTSGINEQFF. Full variable domain (outside the CDR3, taken from reference TRBV5-1 and TRBJ2-1): KAGVTQTPRYLIKTRGQQVTLSCSPISGHRSVSWYQQTPGQGLQFLFEYFSETQRNKGNFPGRFSGRQFSNSRSEMNVSTLELGDSALYLCASSSGTSGINEQFFGPGTRLTVL.

The chain has TRBV29-1 and TRBJ2-2; 7 bases map to TRBD1. Germline loops: CDR1 SQVTM, CDR2 ANQGSEA. V lost 4 bases to trimming and J lost 1 base; unmatched junction nucleotides: 9. The CDR3 runs 16 residues. Written as DNA, the CDR3 is TGCAGCGTTGGGGGAACGTGGACAGGGAACACCGGGGAGCTGTTTTTT. It translates to CSVGGTWTGNTGELFF.

The chain carries TRBV7-9 and TRBJ2-7; tentative D call: TRBD1 (6 bases). Germline lookup yields CDR1 SEHNR and CDR2 FQNEAQ (reference sequence). This CDR3 contains 11 residues. Trimming pared 5 bases from V and 4 bases from J, leaving 6 bases between. CDR3 protein: CASSGQYEQYF. The CDR3 bases are TGTGCCAGCAGCGGACAGTACGAGCAGTACTTC.